This record looks at one TCR beta chain sequence and its context. This record belongs to a study of blood T cell repertoires in COVID-19. Source study methods: Estimated nucleated cell counts came from reference gene primer amplification. This table comes from immunoSEQ multiplex PCR, and its TCRdb copy is limited to in-frame clones, with some not included. V and J calls and clone size follow that table, whereas D and trimming were derived from the DNA. The sample lists over 130,000 clones; over 75% were seen once. Across 20 to 25 US areas, participants ranged in age from about 18 to 100 years. Sequencing used PBMCs or T cells enriched from blood (not recorded which). The sequence derives from a woman aged 50 to 65 who had recovered from COVID-19.

CDR3 bases: TGTGCCAGCAGTGCGTTACAGGGTGCCCCTAACACCGGGGAGCTGTTTTTT. Its translation is CASSALQGAPNTGELFF. The chain carries TRBV27 and TRBJ2-2, with D possibly matching TRBD1 (6 bases). There are 17 residues in the CDR3. Germline V lookup: CDR1 MNHEY, CDR2 SMNVEV (reference sequence). Between the trimmed V and J ends, which lost 5 bases and 2 bases, there was a span of 18 bases.